This TCR beta chain was profiled in a study of CD8 T cells in Susac syndrome. Isolation of CD8+ and CD4+ T cells was performed negatively, whereas enrichment of TEMRA cells was done by FACS. The RNA input was about 0.45 to 1 ug, and it was reverse transcribed with random hexamers. Across 54 Vbeta and 13 Jbeta, TCR beta CDR3 was amplified with immunoSEQ multiplex PCR. From the immunoSEQ multiplex PCR reads, TCRdb called clonotypes with MiXCR, one entry per CDR3 protein. The table records some 100,000 distinct CDR3 sequences, around 93% of them present only once. CDR3 size: 16 residues. V shed 1 base and J shed 4 bases, with 17 bases lying between them. Germline V gene lookup returns CDR1 LGHDT and CDR2 YNNKEL (reference sequence).

Sequenced: CD8+ T cells from PBMCs. The clonotype was recovered from a human donor in good health. This chain joins TRBV3-1 and TRBJ2-7, with a possible D match to TRBD2 (5 bases). The CDR3 loop is CASSQVLLSGSYEQYF. CDR3 DNA sequence: TGTGCCAGCAGCCAAGTATTGTTGTCGGGGAGTTACGAGCAGTACTTC.